This TCR beta chain was recovered during a study of graft-versus-host responses after intestinal transplantation. V lost 5 bases and J 7 bases, leaving 8 bases between the germline ends. The length of the CDR3 is 11 residues. The germline gives CDR1 MDHEN, CDR2 SYDVKM. The method was immunoSEQ multiplex PCR; TCRdb's version includes in-frame clones alone and lacks a portion of them. The sample has 12,000 to 15,000 clones, 30% to 35% seen once. CFSE-labeled responder cells (around 200,000) were plated with around 200,000 irradiated, violet-dye-labeled stimulator cells. The sample consisted of alloreactive CD4+ T cells from a mixed lymphocyte reaction culture, taken before intestinal transplant. The subset here: CFSE-low proliferating T cells sorted from roughly six-day pre-transplant mixed lymphocyte reaction (GvH or HvG direction). This clonotype was sampled from a human patient who received an intestinal transplant. The V gene is TRBV28, the J gene TRBJ1-2, with D perhaps TRBD1 (5 bases). In DNA, the CDR3 is TGTGCCAGCAGTGGGGCTGGTGGCTACACCTTC. This gives the protein CASSGAGGYTF.